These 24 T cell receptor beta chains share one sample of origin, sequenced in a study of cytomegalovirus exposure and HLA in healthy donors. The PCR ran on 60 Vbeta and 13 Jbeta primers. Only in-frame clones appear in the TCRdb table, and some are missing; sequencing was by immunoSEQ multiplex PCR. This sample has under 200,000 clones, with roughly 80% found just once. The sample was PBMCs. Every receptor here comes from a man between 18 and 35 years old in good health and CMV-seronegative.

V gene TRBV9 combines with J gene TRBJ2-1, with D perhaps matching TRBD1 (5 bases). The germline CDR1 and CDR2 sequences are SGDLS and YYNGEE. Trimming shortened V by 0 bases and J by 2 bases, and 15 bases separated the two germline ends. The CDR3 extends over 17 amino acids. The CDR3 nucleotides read TGTGCCAGCAGCGTAGGCGTCGGGCAGGGCCCCTACAATGAGCAGTTCTTC. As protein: CASSVGVGQGPYNEQFF.

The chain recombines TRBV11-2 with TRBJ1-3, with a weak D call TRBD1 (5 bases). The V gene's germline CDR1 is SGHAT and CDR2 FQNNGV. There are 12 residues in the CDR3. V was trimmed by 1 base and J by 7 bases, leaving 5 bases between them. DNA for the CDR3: TGTGCCAGCAGCTTAGCAGGGAACACCATATATTTT. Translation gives CASSLAGNTIYF.

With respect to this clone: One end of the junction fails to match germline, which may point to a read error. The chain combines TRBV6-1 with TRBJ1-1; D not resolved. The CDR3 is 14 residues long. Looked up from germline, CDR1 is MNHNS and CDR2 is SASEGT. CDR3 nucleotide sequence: TGTGCCAGCAGTGAAGTATGGGAGAACACTGAGGCTTTCTTT. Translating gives CASSEVWENTEAFF.

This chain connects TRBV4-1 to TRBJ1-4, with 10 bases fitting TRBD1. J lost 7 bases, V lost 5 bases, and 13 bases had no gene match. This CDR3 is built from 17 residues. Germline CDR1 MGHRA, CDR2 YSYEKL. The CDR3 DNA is TGCGCCAGCAGCTACCCGAAGACAGGGGGCAGGGGTGAAAAACTGTTTTTT. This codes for CASSYPKTGGRGEKLFF.

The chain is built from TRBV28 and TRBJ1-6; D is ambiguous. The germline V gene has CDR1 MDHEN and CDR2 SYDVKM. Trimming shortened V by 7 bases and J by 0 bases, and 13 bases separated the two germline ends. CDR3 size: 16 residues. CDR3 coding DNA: TGTGCCAGCACCCCTGGACTCAGCTCCTATAATTCACCCCTCCACTTT. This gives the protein CASTPGLSSYNSPLHF.

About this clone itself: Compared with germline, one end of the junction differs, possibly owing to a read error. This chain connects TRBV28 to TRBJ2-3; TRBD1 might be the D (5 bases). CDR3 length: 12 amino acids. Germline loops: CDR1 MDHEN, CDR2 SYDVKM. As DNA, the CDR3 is TGTGCCAGCAGTAGCCCCACAGGTACGCAGTATTTT. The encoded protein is CASSSPTGTQYF.

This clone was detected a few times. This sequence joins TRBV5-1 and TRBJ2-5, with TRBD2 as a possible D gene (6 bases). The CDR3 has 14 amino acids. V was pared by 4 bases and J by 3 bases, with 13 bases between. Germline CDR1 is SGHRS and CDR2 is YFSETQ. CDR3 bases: TGCGCCAGCAGCATCGGGCCGGGGGAAGAGACCCAGTACTTC. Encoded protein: CASSIGPGEETQYF.

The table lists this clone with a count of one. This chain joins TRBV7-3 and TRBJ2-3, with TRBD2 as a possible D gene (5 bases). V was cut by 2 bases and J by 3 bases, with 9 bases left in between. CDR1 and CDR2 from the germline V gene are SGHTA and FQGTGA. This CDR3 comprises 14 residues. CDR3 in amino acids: CASSLEGRTDTQYF. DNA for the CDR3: TGTGCCAGCAGCTTAGAGGGAAGGACAGATACGCAGTATTTT.

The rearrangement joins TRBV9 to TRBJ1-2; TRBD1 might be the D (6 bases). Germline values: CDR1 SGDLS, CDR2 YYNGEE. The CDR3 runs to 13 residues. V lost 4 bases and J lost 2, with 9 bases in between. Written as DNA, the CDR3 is TGTGCCAGCAGCCTAGGACAGAACTATGGCTACACCTTC. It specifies CASSLGQNYGYTF. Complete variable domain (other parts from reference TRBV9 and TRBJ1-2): DSGVTQTPKHLITATGQRVTLRCSPRSGDLSVYWYQQSLDQGLQFLIQYYNGEERAKGNILERFSAQQFPDLHSELNLSSLELGDSALYFCASSLGQNYGYTFGSGTRLTVV.

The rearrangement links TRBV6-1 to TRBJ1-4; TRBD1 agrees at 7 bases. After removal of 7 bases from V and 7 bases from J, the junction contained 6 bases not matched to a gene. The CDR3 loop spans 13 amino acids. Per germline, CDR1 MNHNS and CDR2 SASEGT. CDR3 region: CASTRGPGEKLFF. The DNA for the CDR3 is TGTGCCAGCACGAGGGGGCCAGGTGAAAAACTGTTTTTT.

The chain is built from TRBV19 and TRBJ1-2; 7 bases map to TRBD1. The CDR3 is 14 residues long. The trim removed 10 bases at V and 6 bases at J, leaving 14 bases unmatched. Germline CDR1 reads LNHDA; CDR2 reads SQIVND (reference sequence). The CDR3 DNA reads TGTGCCACCTCCCGGGACAGTACTTTGGATGGCTACACCTTC. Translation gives CATSRDSTLDGYTF. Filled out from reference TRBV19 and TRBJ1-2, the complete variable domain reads DGGITQSPKYLFRKEGQNVTLSCEQNLNHDAMYWYRQDPGQGLRLIYYSQIVNDFQKGDIAEGYSVSREKKESFPLTVTSAQKNPTAFYLCATSRDSTLDGYTFGSGTRLTVV.

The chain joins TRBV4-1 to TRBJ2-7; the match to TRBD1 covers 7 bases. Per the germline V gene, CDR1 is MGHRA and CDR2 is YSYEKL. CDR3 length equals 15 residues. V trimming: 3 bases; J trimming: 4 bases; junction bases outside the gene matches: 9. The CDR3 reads CASSHSWTGGYEQYF. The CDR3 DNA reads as TGCGCCAGCAGCCATTCCTGGACAGGAGGTTACGAGCAGTACTTC.

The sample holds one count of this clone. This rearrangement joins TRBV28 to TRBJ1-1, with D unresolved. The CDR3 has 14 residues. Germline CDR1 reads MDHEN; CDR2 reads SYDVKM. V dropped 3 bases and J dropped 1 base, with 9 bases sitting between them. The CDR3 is CASSLSQTNTEAFF. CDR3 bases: TGTGCCAGCAGTTTGTCACAGACGAACACTGAAGCTTTCTTT.

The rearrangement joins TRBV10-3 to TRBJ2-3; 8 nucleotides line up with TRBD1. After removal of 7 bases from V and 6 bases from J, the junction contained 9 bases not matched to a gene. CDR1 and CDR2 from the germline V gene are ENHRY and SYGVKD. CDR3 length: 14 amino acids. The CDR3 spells CAINPGQAFDTQYF. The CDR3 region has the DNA TGTGCCATCAACCCGGGACAGGCTTTCGATACGCAGTATTTT.

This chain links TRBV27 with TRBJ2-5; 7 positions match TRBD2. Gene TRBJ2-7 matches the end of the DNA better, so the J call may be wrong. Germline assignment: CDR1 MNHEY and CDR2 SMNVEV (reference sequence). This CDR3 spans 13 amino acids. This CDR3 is CASSFGGSREQYF. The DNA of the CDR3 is TGTGCCAGCAGTTTCGGGGGGTCGCGCGAGCAGTACTTC.

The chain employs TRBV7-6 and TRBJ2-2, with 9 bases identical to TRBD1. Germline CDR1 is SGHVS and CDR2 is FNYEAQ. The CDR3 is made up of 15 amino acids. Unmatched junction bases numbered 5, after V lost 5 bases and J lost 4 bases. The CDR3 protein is CASSSRQGVTGELFF. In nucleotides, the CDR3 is TGTGCCAGCAGCAGCAGACAGGGGGTCACCGGGGAGCTGTTTTTT.

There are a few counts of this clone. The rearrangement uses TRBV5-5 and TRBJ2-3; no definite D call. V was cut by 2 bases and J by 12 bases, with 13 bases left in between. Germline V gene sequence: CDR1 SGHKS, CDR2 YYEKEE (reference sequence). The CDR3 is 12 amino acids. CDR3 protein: CASSLRLERQYF. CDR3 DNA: TGTGCCAGCAGCTTACGGCTAGAGCGCCAGTATTTT.

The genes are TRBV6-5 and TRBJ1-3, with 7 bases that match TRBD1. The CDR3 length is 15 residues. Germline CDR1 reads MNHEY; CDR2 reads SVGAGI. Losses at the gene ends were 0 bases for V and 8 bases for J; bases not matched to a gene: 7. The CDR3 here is CASSYSGQPPHTIYF. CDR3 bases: TGTGCCAGCAGTTACTCGGGACAGCCGCCTCACACCATATATTTT.

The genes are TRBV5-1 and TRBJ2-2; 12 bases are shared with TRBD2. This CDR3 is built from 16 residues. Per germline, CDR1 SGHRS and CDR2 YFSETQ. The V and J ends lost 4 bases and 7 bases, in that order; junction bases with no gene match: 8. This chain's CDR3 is CASSALAGGPGGELFF. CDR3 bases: TGCGCCAGCAGCGCCCTAGCGGGAGGGCCGGGCGGGGAGCTGTTTTTT.

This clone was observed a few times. Written as DNA, the CDR3 is TGTGCCAGCAGCGTAGGAGCGGGGGGCACCGGGGAGCTGTTTTTT. It encodes CASSVGAGGTGELFF. The J gene is TRBJ2-2, the V gene TRBV9, with 9 bases matching TRBD2. This CDR3 is 15 amino acids long. In germline, CDR1 is SGDLS, CDR2 YYNGEE. The V segment lost 0 bases and the J segment 4 bases; nucleotides outside the gene matches: 1.

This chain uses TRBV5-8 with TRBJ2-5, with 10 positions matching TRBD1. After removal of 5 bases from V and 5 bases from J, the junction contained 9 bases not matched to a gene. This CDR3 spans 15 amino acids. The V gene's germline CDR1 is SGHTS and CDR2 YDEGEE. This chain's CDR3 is CASRPGTGEHETQYF. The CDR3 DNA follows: TGTGCCAGCAGGCCCGGGACAGGGGAGCACGAGACCCAGTACTTC.

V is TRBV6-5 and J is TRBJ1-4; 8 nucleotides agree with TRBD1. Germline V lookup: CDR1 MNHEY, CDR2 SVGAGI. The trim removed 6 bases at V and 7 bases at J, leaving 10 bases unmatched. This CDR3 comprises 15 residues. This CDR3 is CASRLGQGGGEKLFF. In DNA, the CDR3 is TGTGCCAGCAGGCTCGGACAGGGTGGGGGTGAAAAACTGTTTTTT.

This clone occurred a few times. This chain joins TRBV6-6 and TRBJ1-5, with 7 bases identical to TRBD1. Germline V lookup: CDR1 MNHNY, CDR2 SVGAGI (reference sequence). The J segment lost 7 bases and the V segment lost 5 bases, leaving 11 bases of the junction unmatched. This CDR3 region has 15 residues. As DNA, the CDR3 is TGTGCCAGCAGTGGCACCTGGACAGGTAGACAGCCCCAGCATTTT. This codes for CASSGTWTGRQPQHF.

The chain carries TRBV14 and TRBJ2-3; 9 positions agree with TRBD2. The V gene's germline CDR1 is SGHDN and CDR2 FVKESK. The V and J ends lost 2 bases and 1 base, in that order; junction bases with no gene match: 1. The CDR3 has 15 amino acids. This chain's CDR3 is CASSQLAGRTDTQYF. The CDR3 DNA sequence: TGTGCCAGCAGCCAACTAGCGGGGCGCACAGATACGCAGTATTTT.